This paragraph reports one T cell receptor beta chain. This clonotype was seen a handful of times. No antigen is known for it. No much larger clone is present one base from it, and per-base qualities are unavailable. Libraries were built with RT-PCR. The sequencer was an Illumina HiSeq 2500. TCRdb cleaned the public reads at Q25 with fastp, built clones with MiXCR and kept in-frame beta chains. Every distinct CDR3 protein forms one entry, paired with its most common genes and DNA. Present in this sample are some 640,000 distinct CDR3 sequences, 14% of which were seen just once. Roughly 6.4% of the sample goes to the ten largest clones. The sample originates from a study of response to subunit inactivated influenza vaccine (dated by TCRdb to 2016 to 2019). Study-wide context: To follow how T cells responded to a trivalent subunit inactivated influenza vaccine, the researchers relied on deep quantitative profiling of the T cell receptor repertoire.

Looking up the germline V gene (reference sequence) yields CDR1 MNHEY and CDR2 SMNVEV. Reading from cysteine to phenylalanine, the CDR3 counts 14 amino acids. The sequence is cut down to CDR3 DNA, 42 bases in frame from base 1. A distance of 12 bases separates the germline ends of V and J, which lose 2 bases and 5 bases respectively. On the study overall, not on this receptor specifically: It was suggested by the authors that each seasonal influenza vaccination may recruit only a limited number of new T cells.

The V and J segments used are TRBV27 and TRBJ1-2; tentative D gene TRBD1, with 6 bases matching. This specimen was PBMCs from blood, taken 14 to 15 days before vaccination. The clonotype originates from a man aged 45 to 65 who received an inactivated influenza vaccine. Donor details come from another sample of the same person, matched by shared clones. The nucleotide sequence is given as TGTGCCAGCAGTTTAAAGGGGGTCGGATATGGCTACACCTTC. Translated, this is CASSLKGVGYGYTF.